This T cell receptor (beta chain) appears in the sequencing data of a study of CD8+ T cells in alopecia areata. Study-wide points: Although TCR sharing was seen in mice, sharing across patients was less clear, possibly for HLA-related reasons. The study found higher clonality in lesional than normal scalp, especially in alopecia totalis/universalis.

This clone was found once. Its target is not known. It was from alopecia areata patients that lesional scalp punch biopsies and peripheral blood were collected. Extraction of RNA preceded its reverse transcription into cDNA, which served as the sequencing template. Generated by immunoSEQ multiplex PCR, the TCRdb table keeps only in-frame clones and is missing some. The sample has some 9,800 clones; more than 65% are singletons. CDR3 length equals 15 residues. Germline V CDR1 and CDR2: SGHRS, YFSETQ. V was clipped by 0 bases and J by 8 bases; unmatched bases: 6. The chain combines TRBV5-1 with TRBJ2-1, with TRBD1 matching 9 bases. What was sequenced was skin. This TCR was sampled from a human donor with alopecia areata. CDR3 region: CASSLGTGVKDEQFF. In nucleotides, the CDR3 is TGCGCCAGCAGCTTGGGGACAGGGGTTAAAGATGAGCAGTTCTTC. The variable domain in full, completed from reference TRBV5-1 and TRBJ2-1, reads KAGVTQTPRYLIKTRGQQVTLSCSPISGHRSVSWYQQTPGQGLQFLFEYFSETQRNKGNFPGRFSGRQFSNSRSEMNVSTLELGDSALYLCASSLGTGVKDEQFFGPGTRLTVL.